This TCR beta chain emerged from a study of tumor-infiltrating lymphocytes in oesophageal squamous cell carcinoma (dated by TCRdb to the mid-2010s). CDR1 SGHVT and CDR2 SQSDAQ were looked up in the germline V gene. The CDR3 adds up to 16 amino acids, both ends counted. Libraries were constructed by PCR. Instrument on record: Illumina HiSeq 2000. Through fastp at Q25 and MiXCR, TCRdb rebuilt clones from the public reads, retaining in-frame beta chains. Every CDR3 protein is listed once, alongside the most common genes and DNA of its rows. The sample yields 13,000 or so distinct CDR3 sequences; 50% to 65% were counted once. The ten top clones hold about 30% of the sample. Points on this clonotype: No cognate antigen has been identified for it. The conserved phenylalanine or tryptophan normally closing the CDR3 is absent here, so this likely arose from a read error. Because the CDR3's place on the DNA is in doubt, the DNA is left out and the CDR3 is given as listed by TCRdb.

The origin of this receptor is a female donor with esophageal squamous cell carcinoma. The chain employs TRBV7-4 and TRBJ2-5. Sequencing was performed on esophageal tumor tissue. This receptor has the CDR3 CASSYRDYQETQYFGN.